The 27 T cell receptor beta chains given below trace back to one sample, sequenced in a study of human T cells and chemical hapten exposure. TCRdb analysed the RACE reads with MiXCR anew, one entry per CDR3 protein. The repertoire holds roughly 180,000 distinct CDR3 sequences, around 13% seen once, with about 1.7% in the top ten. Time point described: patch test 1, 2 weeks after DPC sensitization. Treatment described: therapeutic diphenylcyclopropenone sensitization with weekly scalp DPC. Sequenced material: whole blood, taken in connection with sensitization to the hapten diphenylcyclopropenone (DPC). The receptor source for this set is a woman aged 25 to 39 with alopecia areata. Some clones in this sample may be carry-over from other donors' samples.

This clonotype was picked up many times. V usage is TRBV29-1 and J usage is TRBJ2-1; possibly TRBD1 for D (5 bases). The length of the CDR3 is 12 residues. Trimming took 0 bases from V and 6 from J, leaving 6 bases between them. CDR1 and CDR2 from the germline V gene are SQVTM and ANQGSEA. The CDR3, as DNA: TGCAGCGTTGAAGAAGGGGTCAATGAGCAGTTCTTC. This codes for CSVEEGVNEQFF.

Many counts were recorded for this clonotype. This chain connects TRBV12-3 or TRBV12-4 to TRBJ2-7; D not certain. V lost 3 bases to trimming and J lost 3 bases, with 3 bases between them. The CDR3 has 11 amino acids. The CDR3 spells CASSLFYEQYF. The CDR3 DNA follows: TGTGCCAGCAGTTTGTTCTACGAGCAGTACTTC.

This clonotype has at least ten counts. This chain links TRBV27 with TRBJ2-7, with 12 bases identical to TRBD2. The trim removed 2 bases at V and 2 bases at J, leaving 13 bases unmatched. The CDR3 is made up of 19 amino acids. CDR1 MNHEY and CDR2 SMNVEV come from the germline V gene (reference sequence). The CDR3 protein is CASSLREPSTSGGPYEQYF. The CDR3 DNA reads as TGTGCCAGCAGTTTAAGGGAGCCCTCGACTAGCGGGGGCCCCTACGAGCAGTACTTC.

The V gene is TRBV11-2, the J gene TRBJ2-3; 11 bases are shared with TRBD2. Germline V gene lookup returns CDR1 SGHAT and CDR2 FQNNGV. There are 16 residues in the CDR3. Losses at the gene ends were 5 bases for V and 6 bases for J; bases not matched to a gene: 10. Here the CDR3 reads CASSLRAASGRDTQYF. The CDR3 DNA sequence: TGTGCCAGCAGCCTCCGGGCGGCTAGCGGGAGGGATACGCAGTATTTT. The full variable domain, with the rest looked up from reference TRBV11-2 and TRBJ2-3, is EAGVAQSPRYKIIEKRQSVAFWCNPISGHATLYWYQQILGQGPKLLIQFQNNGVVDDSQLPKDRFSAERLKGVDSTLKIQPAKLEDSAVYLCASSLRAASGRDTQYFGPGTRLTVL.

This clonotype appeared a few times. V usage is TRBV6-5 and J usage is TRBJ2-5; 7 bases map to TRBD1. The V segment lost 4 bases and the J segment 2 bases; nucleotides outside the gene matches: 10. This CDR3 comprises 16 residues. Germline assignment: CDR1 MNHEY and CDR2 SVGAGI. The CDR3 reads CASSWAPGTVQETQYF. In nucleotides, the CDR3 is TGTGCCAGCAGTTGGGCGCCAGGGACAGTACAAGAGACCCAGTACTTC.

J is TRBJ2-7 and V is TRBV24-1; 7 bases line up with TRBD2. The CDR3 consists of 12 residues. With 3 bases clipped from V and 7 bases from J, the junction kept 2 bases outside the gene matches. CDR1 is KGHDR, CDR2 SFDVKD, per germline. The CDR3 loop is CATSDGGREQYF. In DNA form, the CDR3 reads TGTGCCACCAGTGATGGCGGGAGAGAGCAGTACTTC.

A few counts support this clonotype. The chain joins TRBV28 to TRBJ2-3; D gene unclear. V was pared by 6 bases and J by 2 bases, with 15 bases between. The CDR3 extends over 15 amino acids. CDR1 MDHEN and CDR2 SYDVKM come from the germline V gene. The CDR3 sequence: CASSSASPYTDTQYF. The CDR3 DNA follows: TGTGCCAGCAGCTCGGCCAGCCCTTACACAGATACGCAGTATTTT.

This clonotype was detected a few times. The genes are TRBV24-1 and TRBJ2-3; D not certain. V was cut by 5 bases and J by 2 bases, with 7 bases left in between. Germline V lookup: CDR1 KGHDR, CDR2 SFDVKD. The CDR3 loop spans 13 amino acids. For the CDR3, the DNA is TGTGCCACCAGTGGTGGAGACACAGATACGCAGTATTTT. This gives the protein CATSGGDTDTQYF.

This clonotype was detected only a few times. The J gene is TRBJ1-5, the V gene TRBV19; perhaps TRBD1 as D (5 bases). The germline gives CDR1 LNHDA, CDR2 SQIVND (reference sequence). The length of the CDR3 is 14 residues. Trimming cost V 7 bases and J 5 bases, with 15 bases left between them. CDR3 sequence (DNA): TGTGCCAGTAAAGTACAGGACTCTGATCAGCCCCAGCATTTT. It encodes CASKVQDSDQPQHF. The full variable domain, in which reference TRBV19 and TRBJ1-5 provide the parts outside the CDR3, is DGGITQSPKYLFRKEGQNVTLSCEQNLNHDAMYWYRQDPGQGLRLIYYSQIVNDFQKGDIAEGYSVSREKKESFPLTVTSAQKNPTAFYLCASKVQDSDQPQHFGDGTRLSIL.

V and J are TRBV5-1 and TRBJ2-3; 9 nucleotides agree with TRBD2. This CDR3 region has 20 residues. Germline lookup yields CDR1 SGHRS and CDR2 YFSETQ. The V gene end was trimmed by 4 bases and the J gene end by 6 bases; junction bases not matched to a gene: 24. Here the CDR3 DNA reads TGCGCCAGCAGCAGGGACCAACCTTTTAGCGGGAGATCCTACCCTGATACGCAGTATTTT. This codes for CASSRDQPFSGRSYPDTQYF.

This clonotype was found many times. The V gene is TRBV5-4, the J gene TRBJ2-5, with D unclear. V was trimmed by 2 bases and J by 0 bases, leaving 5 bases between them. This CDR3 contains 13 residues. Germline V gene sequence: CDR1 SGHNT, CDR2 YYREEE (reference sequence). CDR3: CASSLQNQETQYF. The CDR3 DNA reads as TGTGCCAGCAGCTTACAGAACCAAGAGACCCAGTACTTC.

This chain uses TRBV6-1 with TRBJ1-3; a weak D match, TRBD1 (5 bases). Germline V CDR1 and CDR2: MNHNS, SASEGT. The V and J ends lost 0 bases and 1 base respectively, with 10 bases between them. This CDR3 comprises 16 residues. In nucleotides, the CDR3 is TGTGCCAGCAGTGAAGCGAGGGGCGCGTCTGGAAACACCATATATTTT. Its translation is CASSEARGASGNTIYF.

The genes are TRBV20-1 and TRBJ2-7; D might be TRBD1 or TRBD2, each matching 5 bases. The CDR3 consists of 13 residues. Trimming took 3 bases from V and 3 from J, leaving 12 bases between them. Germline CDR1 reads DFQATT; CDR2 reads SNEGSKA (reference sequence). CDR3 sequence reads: CSASGTENYEQYF. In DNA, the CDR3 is TGCAGTGCTAGTGGGACGGAAAACTACGAGCAGTACTTC.

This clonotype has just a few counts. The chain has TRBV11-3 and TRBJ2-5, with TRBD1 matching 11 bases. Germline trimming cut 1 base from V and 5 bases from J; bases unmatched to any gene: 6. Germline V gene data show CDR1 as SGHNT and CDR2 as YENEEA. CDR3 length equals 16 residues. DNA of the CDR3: TGTGCCAGCAGCTTAGGAGGGACAGGGGGTACGGAGACCCAGTACTTC. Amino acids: CASSLGGTGGTETQYF. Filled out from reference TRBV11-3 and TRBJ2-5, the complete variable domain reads EAGVVQSPRYKIIEKKQPVAFWCNPISGHNTLYWYLQNLGQGPELLIRYENEEAVDDSQLPKDRFSAERLKGVDSTLKIQPAELGDSAVYLCASSLGGTGGTETQYFGPGTRLLVL.

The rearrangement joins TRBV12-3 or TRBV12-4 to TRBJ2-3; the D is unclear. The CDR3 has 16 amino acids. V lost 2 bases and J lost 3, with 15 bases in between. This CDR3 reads CASSLYMVGGTDTQYF. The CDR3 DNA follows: TGTGCCAGCAGTTTATATATGGTGGGCGGTACAGATACGCAGTATTTT.

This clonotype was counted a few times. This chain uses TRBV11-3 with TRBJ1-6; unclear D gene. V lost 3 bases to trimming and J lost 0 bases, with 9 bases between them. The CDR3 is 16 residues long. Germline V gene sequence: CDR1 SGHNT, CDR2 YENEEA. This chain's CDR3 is CASSFTSYSYNSPLHF. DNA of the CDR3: TGTGCCAGCAGCTTTACCAGTTACTCCTATAATTCACCCCTCCACTTT.

The CDR3: CASSPGRGGETQYF. The CDR3 DNA sequence: TGTGCCAGCAGCCCTGGTAGAGGCGGAGAGACCCAGTACTTC. The chain recombines TRBV7-9 with TRBJ2-5; D unresolved. Germline V gene data show CDR1 as SEHNR and CDR2 as FQNEAQ (reference sequence). Deletions cut 5 bases from V and 4 bases from J, with 14 bases between. This CDR3 comprises 14 residues.

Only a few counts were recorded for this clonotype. CDR3 sequence (DNA): TGTGCCACCAGCAGAGATCCACCCCGGGGAGATACGCAGTATTTT. The encoded protein is CATSRDPPRGDTQYF. The chain recombines TRBV15 with TRBJ2-3; possibly TRBD2 for D (5 bases). Germline V gene sequence: CDR1 LNHNV, CDR2 YYDKDF (reference sequence). Trimming removed 0 bases at V and 5 bases at J, with 12 bases between. The CDR3 spans 15 residues.

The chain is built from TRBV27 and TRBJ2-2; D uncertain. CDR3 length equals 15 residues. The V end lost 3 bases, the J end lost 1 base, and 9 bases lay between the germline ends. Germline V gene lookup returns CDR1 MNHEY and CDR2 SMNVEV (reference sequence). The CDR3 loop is CASSFLPQNTGELFF. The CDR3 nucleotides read TGTGCCAGCAGTTTCCTCCCCCAGAACACCGGGGAGCTGTTTTTT.

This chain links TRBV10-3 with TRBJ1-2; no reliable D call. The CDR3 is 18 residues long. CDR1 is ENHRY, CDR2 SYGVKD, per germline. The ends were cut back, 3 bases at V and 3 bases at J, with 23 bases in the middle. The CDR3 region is CAISDKALRPSPYYGYTF. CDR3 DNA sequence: TGTGCCATCAGTGACAAGGCCCTGAGGCCGTCCCCTTACTATGGCTACACCTTC.

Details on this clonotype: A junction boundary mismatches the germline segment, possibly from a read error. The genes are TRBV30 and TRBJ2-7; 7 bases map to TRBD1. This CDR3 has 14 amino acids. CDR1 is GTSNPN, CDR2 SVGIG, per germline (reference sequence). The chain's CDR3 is CAWSSGTELVRGDF. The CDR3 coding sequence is TGTGCCTGGAGTTCCGGGACAGAACTCGTACGAGGGGACTTC.

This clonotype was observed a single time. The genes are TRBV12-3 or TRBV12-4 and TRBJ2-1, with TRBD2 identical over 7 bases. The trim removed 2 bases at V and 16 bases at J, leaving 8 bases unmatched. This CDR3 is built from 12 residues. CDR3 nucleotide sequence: TGTGCCAGCAGTTTACTTGGACTAGTACGTTTCTTC. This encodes CASSLLGLVRFF.

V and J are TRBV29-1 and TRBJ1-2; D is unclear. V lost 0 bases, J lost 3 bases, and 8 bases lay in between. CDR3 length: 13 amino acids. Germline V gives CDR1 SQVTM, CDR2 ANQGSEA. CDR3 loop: CSVEDAPDYGYTF. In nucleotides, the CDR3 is TGCAGCGTTGAAGATGCACCGGACTATGGCTACACCTTC.

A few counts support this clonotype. CDR3: CSAGAGTGNQPQHF. The CDR3 DNA reads TGCAGCGCAGGGGCCGGGACAGGGAATCAGCCCCAGCATTTT. The rearrangement joins TRBV29-1 to TRBJ1-5; TRBD1 agrees at 9 bases. This CDR3 region has 14 residues. From germline, CDR1 is SQVTM and CDR2 ANQGSEA. Unmatched junction bases numbered 8, after V lost 7 bases and J lost 4 bases.

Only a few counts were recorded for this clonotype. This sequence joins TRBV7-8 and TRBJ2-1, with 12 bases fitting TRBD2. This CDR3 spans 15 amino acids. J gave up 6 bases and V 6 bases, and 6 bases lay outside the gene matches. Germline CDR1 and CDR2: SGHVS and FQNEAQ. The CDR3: CASSRTSGVGNEQFF. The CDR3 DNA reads TGTGCCAGCAGTCGGACTAGCGGGGTGGGCAATGAGCAGTTCTTC.

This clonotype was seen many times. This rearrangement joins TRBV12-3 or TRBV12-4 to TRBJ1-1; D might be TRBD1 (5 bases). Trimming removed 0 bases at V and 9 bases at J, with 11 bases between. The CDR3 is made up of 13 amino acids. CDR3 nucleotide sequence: TGTGCCAGCAGTTTAGCAATGGGGACTCAAGCTTTCTTT. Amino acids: CASSLAMGTQAFF.

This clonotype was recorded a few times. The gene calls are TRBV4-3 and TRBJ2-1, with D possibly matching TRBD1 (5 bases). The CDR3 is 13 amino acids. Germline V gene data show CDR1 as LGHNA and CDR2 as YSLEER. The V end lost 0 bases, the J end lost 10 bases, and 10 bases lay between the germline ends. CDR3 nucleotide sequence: TGCGCCAGCAGCCAAGAGAGGCCAGGGGAGCAGTTCTTC. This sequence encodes CASSQERPGEQFF.